Presented here are 10 T cell receptor beta chains from one specimen sequenced in a study of blood T cell repertoires in COVID-19. This table comes from immunoSEQ multiplex PCR, and its TCRdb copy is limited to in-frame clones, with some not included. The table includes roughly 80,000 clones, 88% detected once. The sample comprised peripheral blood. The receptors come from a woman aged 80 or over with acute or convalescent COVID-19.

The chain is built from TRBV10-3 and TRBJ1-1; 8 nucleotides agree with TRBD1. CDR1 and CDR2 from the germline V gene are ENHRY and SYGVKD. This CDR3 is 14 amino acids long. The V and J ends lost 4 bases and 8 bases, in that order; junction bases with no gene match: 9. Written as DNA, the CDR3 is TGTGCCATCAGTGGGGGGACAGGCCGATTGGAAGCTTTCTTT. It encodes CAISGGTGRLEAFF.

The chain carries TRBV10-3 and TRBJ1-1; tentatively, D is TRBD1 (5 bases). Germline V gives CDR1 ENHRY, CDR2 SYGVKD. CDR3 length: 13 residues. Trimming left V 0 bases short and J 11 bases short, with 13 bases between. CDR3 amino acids: CAISESGGIMAFF. CDR3 bases: TGTGCCATCAGTGAGTCGGGGGGAATAATGGCTTTCTTT.

The chain combines TRBV5-1 with TRBJ2-3; the D gene is possibly TRBD1 (6 bases). Germline CDR1 is SGHRS and CDR2 is YFSETQ. This CDR3 has 14 residues. Trimming pared 4 bases from V and 5 bases from J, leaving 14 bases between. Here the CDR3 reads CASSPRQVLDTQYF. The CDR3, as DNA: TGCGCCAGCAGCCCGCGACAGGTGTTAGATACGCAGTATTTT.

This clone showed up just once. The chain combines TRBV7-2 with TRBJ2-7, with D perhaps TRBD1 (5 bases). CDR3 size: 15 residues. Germline CDR1 reads SGHTA; CDR2 reads FQGNSA. Trimming pared 1 base from V and 2 bases from J, leaving 12 bases between. This CDR3 reads CASSLGGRATYEQYF. The CDR3 nucleotides are TGTGCCAGCAGCTTAGGGGGCAGAGCTACCTACGAGCAGTACTTC.

This clone appeared once. This may be a read error: a much more frequent sequence differs by one nucleotide. Other DNA variants within this sample encode the same CDR3. The CDR3 DNA reads TGTGCCAGCAGCTTAACCGGGACACCTAACACCGGGGAGCTGTTTTTT. Translation gives CASSLTGTPNTGELFF. This chain connects TRBV7-3 to TRBJ2-2; tentatively, D is TRBD1 (6 bases). The V and J ends lost 0 bases and 2 bases respectively, with 10 bases between them. There are 16 residues in the CDR3. Per the germline V gene, CDR1 is SGHTA and CDR2 is FQGTGA.

The V call is TRBV4-1, the J call TRBJ2-7, with D possibly TRBD2 on 5 matching bases. There are 15 residues in the CDR3. Trimming cost V 0 bases and J 0 bases, with 9 bases left between them. Germline V lookup: CDR1 MGHRA, CDR2 YSYEKL. This CDR3 is CASSQERTSSYEQYF. CDR3 bases: TGCGCCAGCAGCCAAGAGCGGACTTCCTCCTACGAGCAGTACTTC.

The J gene is TRBJ2-2, the V gene TRBV7-2; D ambiguous. The CDR3 is 14 residues long. V shed 0 bases and J shed 8 bases, with 10 bases lying between them. Per germline, CDR1 SGHTA and CDR2 FQGNSA. The CDR3 sequence: CASSLATQIGELFF. The CDR3, as DNA: TGTGCCAGCAGCTTAGCTACCCAGATAGGGGAGCTGTTTTTT.

Note on this clone: Other DNA variants within this sample encode the same CDR3. J is TRBJ1-1 and V is TRBV29-1, with TRBD1 as a possible D gene (5 bases). V lost 6 bases and J 5 bases, leaving 10 bases between the germline ends. Germline CDR1 reads SQVTM; CDR2 reads ANQGSEA. The CDR3 has 11 amino acids. CDR3 nucleotides: TGCAGCGTACTCCAGGGAACTGAAGCTTTCTTT. As protein: CSVLQGTEAFF.

This clone was detected once. This chain connects TRBV7-9 to TRBJ2-7; D remains ambiguous. V lost 1 base and J lost 2, with 9 bases in between. Germline loops: CDR1 SEHNR, CDR2 FQNEAQ (reference sequence). The CDR3 covers 14 residues. CDR3 loop: CASSLDSYTYEQYF. CDR3 nucleotide sequence: TGTGCCAGCAGCTTAGACAGTTATACCTACGAGCAGTACTTC. The entire variable domain, with the rest obtained from reference TRBV7-9 and TRBJ2-7, is as follows: DTGVSQNPRHKITKRGQNVTFRCDPISEHNRLYWYRQTLGQGPEFLTYFQNEAQLEKSRLLSDRFSAERPKGSFSTLEIQRTEQGDSAMYLCASSLDSYTYEQYFGPGTRLTVT.

V gene TRBV28 combines with J gene TRBJ1-2, with D tentatively TRBD1 (6 bases). Per germline, CDR1 MDHEN and CDR2 SYDVKM. This CDR3 spans 14 amino acids. Deletions cut 5 bases from V and 4 bases from J, with 14 bases between. The CDR3, as DNA: TGTGCCAGCAGTGGACAGCTCCTATCCTATGGCTACACCTTC. This codes for CASSGQLLSYGYTF.